A single sample is the source of the 3 T cell receptor beta chains below, sequenced in a study of somatic mutations in cytotoxic T cells in rheumatoid arthritis. The method was immunoSEQ multiplex PCR; TCRdb's version includes in-frame clones alone and lacks a portion of them. The sample includes under 20,000 clones, 70% to 90% of them seen just once. The sample comprised CD8+ T cells sorted from blood. These receptors were taken from a middle-aged man in good health.

V and J are TRBV28 and TRBJ1-1; no definite D call. Deletions cut 8 bases from V and 0 bases from J, with 22 bases between. Germline lookup yields CDR1 MDHEN and CDR2 SYDVKM. The CDR3 is 17 amino acids. The CDR3 reads CASQPTAYTTMNTEAFF. CDR3 DNA sequence: TGTGCCAGCCAGCCTACGGCCTACACTACCATGAACACTGAAGCTTTCTTT. Full variable domain (rest looked up from reference TRBV28 and TRBJ1-1): DVKVTQSSRYLVKRTGEKVFLECVQDMDHENMFWYRQDPGLGLRLIYFSYDVKMKEKGDIPEGYSVSREKKERFSLILESASTNQTSMYLCASQPTAYTTMNTEAFFGQGTRLTVV.

The V gene is TRBV4-2, the J gene TRBJ2-7, with 7 bases fitting TRBD1. CDR1 and CDR2 from the germline V gene are LGHNA and YNFKEQ. V was clipped by 1 base and J by 2 bases; unmatched bases: 2. CDR3 length: 14 residues. CDR3 amino acids: CASSQGDSTYEQYF. CDR3 DNA sequence: TGTGCCAGCAGCCAAGGGGACAGCACCTACGAGCAGTACTTC.

J is TRBJ1-1 and V is TRBV27, with 10 bases matching TRBD1. CDR3 length equals 17 residues. The V gene end was trimmed by 0 bases and the J gene end by 3 bases; junction bases not matched to a gene: 7. Germline-derived CDR1 and CDR2 are MNHEY and SMNVEV (reference sequence). In DNA form, the CDR3 reads TGTGCCAGCAGTTTATCGGGACAGGGGCCTACCCACACTGAAGCTTTCTTT. This gives the protein CASSLSGQGPTHTEAFF.